One and the same sample provided the 10 T cell receptor beta chains below, sequenced in a study of breast tumors, draining lymph nodes, adjacent tissues. MiXCR, run by TCRdb on the multiplex PCR reads, gives a single entry per CDR3 protein. The sample comprises fewer than 250,000 distinct CDR3 sequences, 32% of which are singletons, and 1.1% to 1.5% rests with the top ten. Breast cancer patients provided tissue from their axillary draining lymph nodes. The specimen was axillary lymph node tissue. The receptors stem from a female donor with breast cancer. Some clones in this sample may be carry-over from other donors' samples.

This clonotype was observed many times. CDR3 amino acids: CASGRRDFYTDTQYF. The CDR3 DNA follows: TGTGCCAGCGGACGCCGGGACTTTTACACAGATACGCAGTATTTT. The chain uses TRBV6-4 and TRBJ2-3; weak D call: TRBD2 (6 bases). V gave up 8 bases and J gave up 2 bases, with 17 bases separating them. The length of the CDR3 is 15 residues. Germline CDR1 and CDR2: MRHNA and SNTAGT.

This clonotype was recorded at least ten times. The V gene is TRBV18, the J gene TRBJ2-3; 10 nucleotides agree with TRBD2. V trimming: 5 bases; J trimming: 2 bases; junction bases outside the gene matches: 1. The CDR3 covers 14 residues. In germline, CDR1 is KGHSH, CDR2 LQKENI. The CDR3 sequence is CASSGLAATDTQYF. CDR3 coding DNA: TGTGCCAGCTCAGGACTAGCGGCCACAGATACGCAGTATTTT.

This clonotype occurred many times. The V and J genes are TRBV6-5 and TRBJ1-2; tentative D call: TRBD1 (5 bases). The ends were cut back, 0 bases at V and 5 bases at J, with 19 bases in the middle. CDR3 length: 17 residues. Per germline, CDR1 MNHEY and CDR2 SVGAGI. CDR3 nucleotide sequence: TGTGCCAGCAGTTACTCTGGGACGAACAGCCCCGTTTATGGCTACACCTTC. This gives the protein CASSYSGTNSPVYGYTF.

The table lists this clonotype with many counts. V usage is TRBV20-1 and J usage is TRBJ2-7; D gene ambiguous. The CDR3 is 13 residues long. V was pared by 0 bases and J by 9 bases, with 15 bases between. In germline, CDR1 is DFQATT, CDR2 SNEGSKA (reference sequence). CDR3 in DNA: TGCAGTGCTAGAGAAGGTAGAAGCGCCGCGCAGTACTTC. The encoded protein is CSAREGRSAAQYF.

This clonotype appeared many times. The chain links TRBV7-2 to TRBJ1-2, with TRBD1 as a possible D gene (5 bases). Per the germline V gene, CDR1 is SGHTA and CDR2 is FQGNSA. V shed 4 bases and J shed 2 bases, with 14 bases lying between them. The CDR3 sequence is 15 residues long. In nucleotides, the CDR3 is TGTGCCAGCAGCTATCCGGGACGGCACAACTATGGCTACACCTTC. It yields the protein CASSYPGRHNYGYTF.

This clonotype was recorded many times. This chain's CDR3 is CASSLGSLVGDTQYF. For the CDR3, the DNA is TGTGCCAGCAGCTTAGGGTCCTTAGTTGGGGATACGCAGTATTTT. The chain has TRBV13 and TRBJ2-3; no clear D gene. Germline V gene sequence: CDR1 PRHDT, CDR2 FYEKMQ (reference sequence). Between the trimmed V and J ends, which lost 0 bases and 6 bases, there was a span of 13 bases. This CDR3 is 15 amino acids long.

With respect to this clonotype: This sequence may be a read error, since a much larger clone differs from it by one base. This rearrangement joins TRBV7-9 to TRBJ1-1, with D perhaps matching TRBD1 (6 bases). Germline CDR1 and CDR2: SEHNR and FQNEAQ (reference sequence). This CDR3 has 12 residues. CDR3 DNA: TGTACCAGCAGCTTAGGGGGGCGTGAGGCTTTCTTT. It codes for CTSSLGGREAFF.

This clonotype has just a few counts. The V and J genes are TRBV7-3 and TRBJ1-1; D uncertain. Trimming left V 0 bases short and J 4 bases short, with 6 bases between. The CDR3 is 13 amino acids. Germline assignment: CDR1 SGHTA and CDR2 FQGTGA. The DNA of the CDR3 is TGTGCCAGCAGCTTAACCCACAGCACTGAAGCTTTCTTT. This sequence encodes CASSLTHSTEAFF.

This clonotype occurred many times. V gene TRBV14 combines with J gene TRBJ2-3, with D possibly TRBD2 on 5 matching bases. The length of the CDR3 is 14 residues. Germline CDR1 reads SGHDN; CDR2 reads FVKESK. The V end lost 2 bases, the J end lost 5 bases, and 11 bases lay between the germline ends. The CDR3 DNA follows: TGTGCCAGCAGCCAAACGCGGGTTCAAGATACGCAGTATTTT. Amino acids: CASSQTRVQDTQYF. The full variable domain, with the rest looked up from reference TRBV14 and TRBJ2-3, is EAGVTQFPSHSVIEKGQTVTLRCDPISGHDNLYWYRRVMGKEIKFLLHFVKESKQDESGMPNNRFLAERTGGTYSTLKVQPAELEDSGVYFCASSQTRVQDTQYFGPGTRLTVL.

This clonotype was found many times. The chain is built from TRBV19 and TRBJ2-1, with D perhaps TRBD2 (5 bases). The germline gives CDR1 LNHDA, CDR2 SQIVND (reference sequence). Trimming shortened V by 3 bases and J by 0 bases, and 9 bases separated the two germline ends. CDR3 size: 15 residues. The CDR3 DNA follows: TGTGCCAGTAGTATGTTTGGGAGCTCCTACAATGAGCAGTTCTTC. Translation gives CASSMFGSSYNEQFF.